This T cell receptor (beta chain) came from a study of identifying expanded T cells in peripheral blood. Study results and limitations: About 1.2 clones differed between technical replicates, versus around 15 and 19 over time. Clone count variance between roughly 2-week samples rose with total template count.

Note on this clone: Its specificity is unknown.

The junction had 9 bases not matched to a gene; V was cut back by 6 bases and J by 4 bases. CDR1 and CDR2 (germline): SGHRS, YFSETQ. The CDR3 consists of 14 residues. Profiling relied on immunoSEQ multiplex PCR, and the TCRdb table lists in-frame clones only, not all of them. There are about 90,000 clones in the sample; approximately 86% occur only once, and 5.6% lies in the top ten. No infections or other immune events were documented during collection. V is TRBV5-1 and J is TRBJ1-2; TRBD1 matches at 7 bases. What was sequenced was blood. This TCR derives from a person aged 18 to 75 in good health. The CDR3 reads CASTYVTGSYGYTF. The CDR3 bases are TGCGCCAGCACCTACGTGACAGGGAGCTATGGCTACACCTTC.